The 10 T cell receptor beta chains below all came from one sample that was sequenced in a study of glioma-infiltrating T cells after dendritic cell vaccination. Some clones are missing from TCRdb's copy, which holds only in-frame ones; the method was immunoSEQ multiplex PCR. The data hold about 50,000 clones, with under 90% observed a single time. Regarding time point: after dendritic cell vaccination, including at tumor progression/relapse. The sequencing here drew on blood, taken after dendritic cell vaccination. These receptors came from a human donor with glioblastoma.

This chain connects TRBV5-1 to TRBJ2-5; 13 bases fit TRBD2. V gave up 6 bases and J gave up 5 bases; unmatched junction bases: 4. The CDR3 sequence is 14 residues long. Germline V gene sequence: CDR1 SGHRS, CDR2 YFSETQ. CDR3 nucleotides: TGCGCCAGCACGCCGGGACTAGCGGGGGAGACCCAGTACTTC. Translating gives CASTPGLAGETQYF.

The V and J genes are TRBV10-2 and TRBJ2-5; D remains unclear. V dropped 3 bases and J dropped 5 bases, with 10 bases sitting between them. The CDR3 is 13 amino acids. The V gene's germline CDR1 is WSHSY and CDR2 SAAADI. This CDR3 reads CASSEYRRETQYF. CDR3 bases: TGCGCCAGCAGTGAATATCGTCGGGAGACCCAGTACTTC.

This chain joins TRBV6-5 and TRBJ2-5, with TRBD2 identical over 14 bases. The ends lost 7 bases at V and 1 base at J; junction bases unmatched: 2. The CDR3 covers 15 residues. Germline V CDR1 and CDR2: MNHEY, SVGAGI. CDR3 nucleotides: TGTGCCAGCAAGGGACTAGCGGGGGTCCAAGAGACCCAGTACTTC. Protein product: CASKGLAGVQETQYF.

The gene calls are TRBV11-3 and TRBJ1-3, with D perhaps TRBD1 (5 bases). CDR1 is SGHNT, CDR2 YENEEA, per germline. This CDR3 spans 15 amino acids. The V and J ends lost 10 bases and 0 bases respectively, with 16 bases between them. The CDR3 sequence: CAKALPGFSGNTIYF. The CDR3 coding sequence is TGTGCCAAGGCTCTCCCAGGGTTCTCTGGAAACACCATATATTTT.

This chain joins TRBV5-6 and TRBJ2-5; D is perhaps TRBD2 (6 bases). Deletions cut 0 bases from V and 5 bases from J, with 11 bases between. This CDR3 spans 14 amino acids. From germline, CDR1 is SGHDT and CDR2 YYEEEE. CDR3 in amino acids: CASSLAGGYETQYF. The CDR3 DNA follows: TGTGCCAGCAGCTTGGCCGGAGGGTACGAGACCCAGTACTTC.

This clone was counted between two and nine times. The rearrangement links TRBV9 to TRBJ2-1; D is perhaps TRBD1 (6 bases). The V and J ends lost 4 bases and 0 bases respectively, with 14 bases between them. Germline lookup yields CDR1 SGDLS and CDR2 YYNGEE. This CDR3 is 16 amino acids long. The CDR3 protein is CASSPVGQRSYNEQFF. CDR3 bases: TGTGCCAGCAGCCCTGTCGGACAGCGCTCCTACAATGAGCAGTTCTTC.

CDR3 in DNA: TGCGCCAGCAGGATGGCAGATCCCTACGAGCAGTACTTC. Translated: CASRMADPYEQYF. The chain has TRBV5-1 and TRBJ2-7, with unresolved D. The germline V and J ends were trimmed by 5 bases and 2 bases, with 11 bases remaining between them. This CDR3 has 13 amino acids. In germline, CDR1 is SGHRS, CDR2 YFSETQ. Drawing the rest from reference TRBV5-1 and TRBJ2-7, the complete variable domain is KAGVTQTPRYLIKTRGQQVTLSCSPISGHRSVSWYQQTPGQGLQFLFEYFSETQRNKGNFPGRFSGRQFSNSRSEMNVSTLELGDSALYLCASRMADPYEQYFGPGTRLTVT.

CDR3 DNA: TGTGCCAGTAGTAATCAGGGACTGTATACGTACGAGCAGTACTTC. Translation gives CASSNQGLYTYEQYF. V gene TRBV19 combines with J gene TRBJ2-7, with a tentative D call TRBD2 (6 bases). V shed 4 bases and J shed 4 bases, with 17 bases lying between them. The CDR3 contains 15 residues. CDR1 and CDR2 from the germline V gene are LNHDA and SQIVND (reference sequence).

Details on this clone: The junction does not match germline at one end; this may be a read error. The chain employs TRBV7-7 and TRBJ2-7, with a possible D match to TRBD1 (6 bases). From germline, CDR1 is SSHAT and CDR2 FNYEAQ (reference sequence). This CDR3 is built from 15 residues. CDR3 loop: CASSSLTGSIYEQYF. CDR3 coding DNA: TGTGCTAGCAGCTCGCTCACAGGGTCTATCTACGAGCAGTACTTC.

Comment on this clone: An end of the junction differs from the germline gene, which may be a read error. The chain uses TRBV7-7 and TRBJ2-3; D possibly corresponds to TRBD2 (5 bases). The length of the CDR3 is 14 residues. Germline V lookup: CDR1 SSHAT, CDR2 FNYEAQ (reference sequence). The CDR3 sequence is CASSTEGRTDTQYF. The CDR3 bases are TGTGCTAGCAGCACCGAGGGCCGCACAGATACGCAGTATTTT.